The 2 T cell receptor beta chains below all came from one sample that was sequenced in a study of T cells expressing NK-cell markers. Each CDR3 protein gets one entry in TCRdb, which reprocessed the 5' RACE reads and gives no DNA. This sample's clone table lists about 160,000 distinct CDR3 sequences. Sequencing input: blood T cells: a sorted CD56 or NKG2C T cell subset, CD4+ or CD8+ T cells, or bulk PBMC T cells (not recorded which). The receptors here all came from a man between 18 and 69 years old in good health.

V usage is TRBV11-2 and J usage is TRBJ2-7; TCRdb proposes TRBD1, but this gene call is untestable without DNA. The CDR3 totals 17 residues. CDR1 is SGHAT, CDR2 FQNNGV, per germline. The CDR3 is CASSLGRGTGLIYEQYF.

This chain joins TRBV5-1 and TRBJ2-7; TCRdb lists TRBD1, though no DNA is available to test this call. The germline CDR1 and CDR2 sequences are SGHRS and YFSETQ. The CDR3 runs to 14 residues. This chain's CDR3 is CASSLAGQGYEQYF.